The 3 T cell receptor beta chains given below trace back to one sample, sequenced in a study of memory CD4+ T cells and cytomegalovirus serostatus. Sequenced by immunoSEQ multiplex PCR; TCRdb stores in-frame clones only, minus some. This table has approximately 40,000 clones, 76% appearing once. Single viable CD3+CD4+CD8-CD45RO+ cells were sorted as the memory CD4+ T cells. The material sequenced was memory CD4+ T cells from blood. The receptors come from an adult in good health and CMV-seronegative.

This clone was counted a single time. Here the CDR3 reads CASSYSRAGFDEQYF. The CDR3 DNA reads as TGTGCCAGCAGTTATTCTCGCGCAGGGTTCGACGAGCAGTACTTC. This chain joins TRBV6-5 and TRBJ2-7; possible D gene TRBD1, 5 bases. The ends were cut back, 3 bases at V and 5 bases at J, with 17 bases in the middle. Germline V lookup: CDR1 MNHEY, CDR2 SVGAGI. This CDR3 has 15 amino acids.

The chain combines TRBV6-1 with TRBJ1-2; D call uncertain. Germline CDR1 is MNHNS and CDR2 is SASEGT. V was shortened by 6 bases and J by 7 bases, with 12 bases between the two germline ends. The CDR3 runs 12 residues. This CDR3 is CASRELAGGYTF. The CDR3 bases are TGTGCCAGCAGGGAACTCGCGGGTGGCTACACCTTC.

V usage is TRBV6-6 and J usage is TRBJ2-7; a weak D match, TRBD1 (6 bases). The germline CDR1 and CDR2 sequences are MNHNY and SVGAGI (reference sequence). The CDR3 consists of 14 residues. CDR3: CATVRTVGSHEQYF. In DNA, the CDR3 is TGTGCGACCGTCCGGACAGTCGGATCCCACGAGCAGTACTTC.